The TCR beta chain under discussion was sequenced for a study of cytotoxic CD8 clonotypes in ibrutinib-treated CLL (dated by TCRdb to about 2021). Regarding the complete study: The cohort was composed of some ten relapsed/refractory and approximately 14 treatment-naive patients; IGHV unmutated status was identified in under 18 patients. Responses were partial in approximately 24 patients and complete in 2; after median about 68 months follow-up, roughly 14 stayed in remission and roughly twelve progressed. Response samples were taken after a median of 12 months on treatment, ranging from about 6 to 36 months. An average of roughly 270,000 productive templates and around 100,000 productive rearrangements was obtained per sample. Of the roughly 86 people in the trial, some 28 had longitudinal samples available. Cryopreserved peripheral blood mononuclear cells were obtained prior to treatment, at the time of response, and at either disease progression or sustained remission. The research as a whole found: Baseline clonality exceeded that of age-matched healthy donors and correlated strongly with circulating CD8+ T-cell counts. Sampling times were not matched between sustained-remission and progressing patients, and lymph node repertoires were not studied. An increase in clonality was observed at ibrutinib response, with clonality remaining stable during sustained remission and falling back toward baseline at progression. Public clonotypes were rare and either shrank or stayed stable during treatment, and the rise in clonality at ibrutinib response reflected expansion of private clonotypes.

The germline V gene (reference sequence) provides CDR1 GTSNPN and CDR2 SVGIG. Spanning cysteine to phenylalanine, the CDR3 consists of 13 amino acids. This entry keeps only the CDR3 DNA: 39 bases, framed from base 1. V drops 1 base and J drops 10 bases, leaving 13 bases in between. For TCR beta library preparation, approximately 2 micrograms of genomic DNA were isolated from cryopreserved PBMCs. High-throughput TCR beta sequencing was performed on longitudinal blood samples from CLL patients receiving ibrutinib monotherapy. The patients took part in an open-label, single-center phase 2 trial of ibrutinib monotherapy. On a MiSeq, deep resolution sequencing aimed for a depth between 1 in 1 million and 1 in 200,000 T cells, with each clonotype covered approximately 9.8x on average. The immunoSEQ hsTCRB Kit was used to generate the TCR beta libraries. On the authors' methods: The data were analyzed with ImmunoSEQ Analyzer and ImmunoSEQ Data Assistant, and V, D and J gene assignments followed IMGT definitions. Clonality, which ranges from 0 to 1, was calculated as one minus the normalized Shannon entropy of productive rearrangement frequencies. Only overrepresented clonotypes making up at least 0.05% of the repertoire of each patient were included in the public clonotype analysis. Repertoires from some 13 age-matched healthy donors in immuneACCESS were used as clonality controls. Held by TCRdb, this immuneACCESS table contains in-frame sequences only and omits some clones. Under half of the omission traces to an unresolved V gene where checked; the cause of the rest is unknown. D and trimming were read from the DNA, whereas the V and J calls and clone size are those reported in that table. The sample contains approximately 300,000 clones, about 80% of them found a single time. The ten largest clones add up to 6.5% to 8.5% of the sample.

This clone was observed once. What this receptor recognizes is not known. The sample holds no much larger clone one base away, and base qualities are not on file. The specimen was PBMCs, collected before ibrutinib treatment. The chain employs TRBV30 and TRBJ2-2, with no confident D gene call. The sequence came from a human donor with chronic lymphocytic leukemia. The DNA sequence follows: TGTGCCTGGAGTGGTTTGACAACCCAGGAGCTGTTTTTT. It is translated as CAWSGLTTQELFF.